Following are 7 T cell receptor beta chains from one sample sequenced in a study of T cell responses to AZD1222 COVID-19 vaccine (dated by TCRdb to about 2021). The sample's time point label is to be understood as: baseline before first vaccination. The sample's treatment or condition label is to be understood as: meningococcal conjugate vaccine given as trial control. The protocol used for the library was the immunoSEQ multiplex PCR assay. Drawn from immuneACCESS, this table holds only the in-frame rearrangements with V and J called that TCRdb kept. Clones are partly lost; checked studies trace under half to an unresolved V gene and leave the rest unexplained. A total of over 65,000 clones appear in this sample, roughly nine tenths of them only once. The top ten clonotypes cover 7% to 8.5% of the sample. This specimen was peripheral blood, taken on day 0 of MenACWY control vaccination. The receptor set was obtained from an adult in good health.

The chain couples TRBV7-2 to TRBJ2-1; tentative D call: TRBD1 (8 bases). The length of the CDR3 is 14 residues. Trimming pared 5 bases from V and 5 bases from J, leaving 13 bases between. Germline V CDR1 and CDR2: SGHTA, FQGNSA. CDR3 sequence: CASSGQGGDNEQFF. The CDR3, as DNA: TGTGCCAGCAGCGGACAGGGAGGGGACAATGAGCAGTTCTTC.

The rearrangement uses TRBV30 and TRBJ2-1; 10 nucleotides agree with TRBD1. Germline assignment: CDR1 GTSNPN and CDR2 SVGIG (reference sequence). V shed 3 bases, J shed 3 bases, and the junction held 8 bases outside the gene matches. This CDR3 has 16 amino acids. Written as DNA, the CDR3 is TGTGCCTGGAGGCACTCTGGGACAGGGGACTACAATGAGCAGTTCTTC. Amino acid sequence: CAWRHSGTGDYNEQFF.

As for this clone: The sample contains more than one DNA sequence encoding this CDR3. The chain links TRBV12-3 or TRBV12-4 to TRBJ1-1; D is ambiguous. This CDR3 comprises 12 residues. V lost 6 bases, J lost 0 bases, and 5 bases lay in between. CDR3 bases: TGTGCCAGCAGCCTTATGAACACTGAAGCTTTCTTT. Encoded protein: CASSLMNTEAFF.

J is TRBJ2-1 and V is TRBV4-1; unclear D gene. Per germline, CDR1 MGHRA and CDR2 YSYEKL. The CDR3 totals 14 residues. Trimming cost V 1 base and J 6 bases, with 10 bases left between them. CDR3 sequence (DNA): TGCGCCAGCAGCCAAGGGGCCGCCCCCAATGAGCAGTTCTTC. Protein: CASSQGAAPNEQFF.

This rearrangement joins TRBV29-1 to TRBJ2-7; D not resolved. Germline lookup yields CDR1 SQVTM and CDR2 ANQGSEA. The CDR3 covers 15 residues. The V and J ends lost 6 bases and 5 bases respectively, with 23 bases between them. This chain's CDR3 is CSVGPGGVPPNEQYF. The CDR3 bases are TGCAGCGTGGGCCCGGGTGGGGTTCCCCCCAACGAGCAGTACTTC.

This clone was picked up one time. V usage is TRBV9 and J usage is TRBJ2-2; TRBD2 matches at 7 bases. J lost 4 bases, V lost 3 bases, and 6 bases had no gene match. The CDR3 extends over 15 amino acids. The V gene's germline CDR1 is SGDLS and CDR2 YYNGEE. CDR3 residues: CASSGSGKSTGELFF. DNA for the CDR3: TGTGCCAGCAGCGGAAGCGGGAAGAGCACCGGGGAGCTGTTTTTT. Drawing the rest from reference TRBV9 and TRBJ2-2, the complete variable domain is DSGVTQTPKHLITATGQRVTLRCSPRSGDLSVYWYQQSLDQGLQFLIQYYNGEERAKGNILERFSAQQFPDLHSELNLSSLELGDSALYFCASSGSGKSTGELFFGEGSRLTVL.

The chain combines TRBV3-1 (or the pseudogene TRBV3-2) with TRBJ2-7; D is undetermined. V lost 2 bases and J lost 3, with 5 bases in between. CDR1 and CDR2 (germline): LGHDT, YNNKEL (reference sequence). This CDR3 has 12 amino acids. The chain's CDR3 is CASSQTFYEQYF. The CDR3 coding sequence is TGTGCCAGCAGCCAAACCTTCTACGAGCAGTACTTC.